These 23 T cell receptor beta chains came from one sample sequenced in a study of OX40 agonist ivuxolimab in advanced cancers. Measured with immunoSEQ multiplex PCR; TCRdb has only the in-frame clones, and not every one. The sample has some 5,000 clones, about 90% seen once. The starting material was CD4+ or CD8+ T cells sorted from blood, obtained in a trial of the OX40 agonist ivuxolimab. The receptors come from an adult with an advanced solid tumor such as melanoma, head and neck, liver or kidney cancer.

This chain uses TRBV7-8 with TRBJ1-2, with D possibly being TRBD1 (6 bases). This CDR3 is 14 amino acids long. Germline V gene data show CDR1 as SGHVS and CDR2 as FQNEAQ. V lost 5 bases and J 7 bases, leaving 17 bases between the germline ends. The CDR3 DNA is TGTGCCAGCAGCCAGGGGTATGGATTGAGTGGCTACACCTTC. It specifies CASSQGYGLSGYTF.

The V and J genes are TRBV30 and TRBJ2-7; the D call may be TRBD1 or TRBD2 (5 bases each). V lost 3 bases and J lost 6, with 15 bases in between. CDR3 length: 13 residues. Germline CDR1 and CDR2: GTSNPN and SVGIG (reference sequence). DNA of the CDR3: TGTGCCTGGAGGGGAGAGGGGCTGGGCGAGCAGTACTTC. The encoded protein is CAWRGEGLGEQYF.

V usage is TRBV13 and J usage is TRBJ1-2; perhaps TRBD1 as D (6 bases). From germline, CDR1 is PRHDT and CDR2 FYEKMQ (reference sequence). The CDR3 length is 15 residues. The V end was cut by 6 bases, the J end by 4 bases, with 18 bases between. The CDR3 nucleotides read TGTGCCAGCAGGGGGGCAGGGGCGCCTAGCTATGGCTACACCTTC. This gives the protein CASRGAGAPSYGYTF. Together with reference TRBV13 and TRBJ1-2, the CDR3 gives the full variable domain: AAGVIQSPRHLIKEKRETATLKCYPIPRHDTVYWYQQGPGQDPQFLISFYEKMQSDKGSIPDRFSAQQFSDYHSELNMSSLELGDSALYFCASRGAGAPSYGYTFGSGTRLTVV.

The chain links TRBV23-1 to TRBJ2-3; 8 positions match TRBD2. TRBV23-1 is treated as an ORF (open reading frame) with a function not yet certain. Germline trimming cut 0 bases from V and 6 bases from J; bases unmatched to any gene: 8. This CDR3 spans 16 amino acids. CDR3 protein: CASSQSATGGLDTQYF. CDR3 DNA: TGCGCCAGCAGTCAATCGGCGACGGGAGGGCTTGATACGCAGTATTTT.

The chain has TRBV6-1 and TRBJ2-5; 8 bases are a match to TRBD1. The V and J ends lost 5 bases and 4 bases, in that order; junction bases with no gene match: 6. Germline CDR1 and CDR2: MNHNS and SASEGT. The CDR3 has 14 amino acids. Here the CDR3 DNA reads TGTGCCAGCAGTTTATTCGACAGGGGAGAGACCCAGTACTTC. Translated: CASSLFDRGETQYF.

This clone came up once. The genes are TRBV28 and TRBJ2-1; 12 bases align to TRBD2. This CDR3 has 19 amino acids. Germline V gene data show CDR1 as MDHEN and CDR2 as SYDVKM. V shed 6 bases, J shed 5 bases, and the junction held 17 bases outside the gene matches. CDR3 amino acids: CASSRIRTSGTQKNNEQFF. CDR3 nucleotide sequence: TGTGCCAGCAGCCGTATAAGGACTAGCGGGACCCAAAAAAACAATGAGCAGTTCTTC.

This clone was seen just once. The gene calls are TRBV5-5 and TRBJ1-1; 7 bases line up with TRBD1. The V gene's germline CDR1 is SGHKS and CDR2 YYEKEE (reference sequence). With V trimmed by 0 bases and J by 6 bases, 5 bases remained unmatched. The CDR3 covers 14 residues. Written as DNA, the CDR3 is TGTGCCAGCAGCTTGGCCCAGGGGGACCCTGAAGCTTTCTTT. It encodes CASSLAQGDPEAFF.

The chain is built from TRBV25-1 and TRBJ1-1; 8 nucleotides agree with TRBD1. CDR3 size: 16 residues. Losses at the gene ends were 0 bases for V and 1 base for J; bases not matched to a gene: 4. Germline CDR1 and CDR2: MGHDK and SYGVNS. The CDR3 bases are TGTGCCAGCAGTGAATATTTGGGACAGGCGAACACTGAAGCTTTCTTT. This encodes CASSEYLGQANTEAFF.

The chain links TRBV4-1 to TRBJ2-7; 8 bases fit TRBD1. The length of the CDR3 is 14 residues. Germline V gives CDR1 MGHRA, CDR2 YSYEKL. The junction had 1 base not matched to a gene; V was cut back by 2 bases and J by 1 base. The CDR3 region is CASSQTGGSYEQYF. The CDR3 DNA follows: TGCGCCAGCAGCCAAACAGGGGGATCCTACGAGCAGTACTTC.

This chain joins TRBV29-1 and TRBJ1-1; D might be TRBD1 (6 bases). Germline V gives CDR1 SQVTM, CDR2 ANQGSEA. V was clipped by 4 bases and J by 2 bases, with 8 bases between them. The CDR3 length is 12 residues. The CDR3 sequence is CSVVDSNTEAFF. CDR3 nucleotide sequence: TGCAGCGTTGTGGACAGTAACACTGAAGCTTTCTTT.

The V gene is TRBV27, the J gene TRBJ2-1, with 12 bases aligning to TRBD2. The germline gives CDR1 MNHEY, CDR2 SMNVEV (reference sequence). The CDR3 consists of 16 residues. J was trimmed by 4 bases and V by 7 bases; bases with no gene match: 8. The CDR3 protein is CASNLGLAGTYNEQFF. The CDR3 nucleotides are TGTGCCAGCAACCTCGGACTAGCGGGAACTTACAATGAGCAGTTCTTC.

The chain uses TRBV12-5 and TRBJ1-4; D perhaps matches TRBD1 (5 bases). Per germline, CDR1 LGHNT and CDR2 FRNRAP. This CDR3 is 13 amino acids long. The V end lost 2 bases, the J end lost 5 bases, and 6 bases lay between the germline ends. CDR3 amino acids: CASGLRDNEKLFF. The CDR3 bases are TGTGCTAGTGGTTTGCGGGACAATGAAAAACTGTTTTTT.

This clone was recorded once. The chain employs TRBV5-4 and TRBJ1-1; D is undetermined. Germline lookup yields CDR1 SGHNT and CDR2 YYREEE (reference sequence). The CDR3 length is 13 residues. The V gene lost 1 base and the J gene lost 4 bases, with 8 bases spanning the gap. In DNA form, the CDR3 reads TGTGCCAGCAGCTTGTGGGATTTCACTGAAGCTTTCTTT. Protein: CASSLWDFTEAFF.

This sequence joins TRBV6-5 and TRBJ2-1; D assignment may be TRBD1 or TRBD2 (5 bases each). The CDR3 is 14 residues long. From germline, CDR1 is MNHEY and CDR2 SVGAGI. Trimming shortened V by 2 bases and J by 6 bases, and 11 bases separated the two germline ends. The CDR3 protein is CASSYIIGANEQFF. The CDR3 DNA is TGTGCCAGCAGTTACATTATCGGGGCCAATGAGCAGTTCTTC.

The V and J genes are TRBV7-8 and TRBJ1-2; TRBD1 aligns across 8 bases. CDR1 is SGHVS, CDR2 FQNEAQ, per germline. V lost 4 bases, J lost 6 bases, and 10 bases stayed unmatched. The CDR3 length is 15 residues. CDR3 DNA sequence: TGTGCCAGCAGCTGGATTCAGGGGGCTGGTGATGGCTACACCTTC. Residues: CASSWIQGAGDGYTF.

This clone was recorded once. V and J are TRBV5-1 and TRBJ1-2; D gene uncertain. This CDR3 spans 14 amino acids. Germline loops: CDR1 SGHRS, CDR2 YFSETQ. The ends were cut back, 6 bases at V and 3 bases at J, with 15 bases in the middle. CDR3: CASTPLSPDYGYTF. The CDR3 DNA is TGCGCCAGCACCCCACTCTCACCTGACTATGGCTACACCTTC.

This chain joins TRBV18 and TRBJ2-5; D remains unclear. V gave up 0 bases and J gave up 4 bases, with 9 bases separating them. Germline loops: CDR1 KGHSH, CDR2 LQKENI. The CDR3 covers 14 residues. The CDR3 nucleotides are TGTGCCAGCTCACCACCTTATAGCAGAGAGACCCAGTACTTC. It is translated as CASSPPYSRETQYF. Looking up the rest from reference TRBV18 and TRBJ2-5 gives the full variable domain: NAGVMQNPRHLVRRRGQEARLRCSPMKGHSHVYWYRQLPEEGLKFMVYLQKENIIDESGMPKERFSAEFPKEGPSILRIQQVVRGDSAAYFCASSPPYSRETQYFGPGTRLLVL.

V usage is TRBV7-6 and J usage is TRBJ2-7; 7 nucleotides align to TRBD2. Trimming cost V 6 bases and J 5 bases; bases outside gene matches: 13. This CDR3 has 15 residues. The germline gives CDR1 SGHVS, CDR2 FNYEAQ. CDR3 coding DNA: TGTGCCAGCAGGCTGGGAGGCGGGAGTAGTGACGAGCAGTACTTC. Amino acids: CASRLGGGSSDEQYF.

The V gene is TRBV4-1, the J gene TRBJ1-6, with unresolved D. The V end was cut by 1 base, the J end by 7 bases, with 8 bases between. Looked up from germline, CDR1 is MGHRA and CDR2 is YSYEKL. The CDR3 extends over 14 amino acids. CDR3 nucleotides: TGCGCCAGCAGCCAAGGGCCAGGCAATTCACCCCTCCACTTT. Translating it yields CASSQGPGNSPLHF.

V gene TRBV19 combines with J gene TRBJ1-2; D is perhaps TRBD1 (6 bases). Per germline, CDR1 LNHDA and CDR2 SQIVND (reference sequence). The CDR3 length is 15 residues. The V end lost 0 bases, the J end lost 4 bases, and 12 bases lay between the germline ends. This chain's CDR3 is CASSIDWPGVYGYTF. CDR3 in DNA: TGTGCCAGTAGTATAGATTGGCCAGGGGTCTATGGCTACACCTTC.

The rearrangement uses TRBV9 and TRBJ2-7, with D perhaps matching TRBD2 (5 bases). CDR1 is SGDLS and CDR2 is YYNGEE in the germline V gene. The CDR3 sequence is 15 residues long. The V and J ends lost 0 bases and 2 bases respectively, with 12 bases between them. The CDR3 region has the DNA TGTGCCAGCAGCGTAGTGGCTAGCCCTACCTACGAGCAGTACTTC. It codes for CASSVVASPTYEQYF.

The CDR3 is CASRAGTGGADTQYF. The CDR3 DNA follows: TGTGCCAGCAGGGCCGGGACAGGGGGCGCAGATACGCAGTATTTT. V is TRBV2 and J is TRBJ2-3, with TRBD1 identical over 12 bases. The length of the CDR3 is 15 residues. V lost 6 bases, J lost 4 bases, and 5 bases stayed unmatched. Germline CDR1 SNHLY, CDR2 FYNNEI.

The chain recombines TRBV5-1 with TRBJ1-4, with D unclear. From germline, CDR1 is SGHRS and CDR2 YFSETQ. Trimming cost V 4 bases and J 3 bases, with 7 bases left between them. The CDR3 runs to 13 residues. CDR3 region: CASSREANEKLFF. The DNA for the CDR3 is TGCGCCAGCAGCCGGGAGGCTAATGAAAAACTGTTTTTT.